This is a list of T cell receptor beta chains from one sample in a study of blood T cell repertoires in COVID-19. The protocol was immunoSEQ multiplex PCR, while the TCRdb copy is restricted to in-frame clones and leaves out a portion. The sample lists under 300,000 clones; 83% were seen once. The sequencing sample was made of peripheral blood. These receptors all stem from a human donor in a cohort sampled during active COVID-19. Each CDR3 is given with its conserved first and last residue. A D gene is named only where the DNA matches it firmly. Clone size is shown for a subset of rows, as once, few, many or a class of expanded clone.

V	size	D	J	CDR3	DNA
TRBV7-3	-	TRBD2	TRBJ2-3	CASSLTSGGDSSTDTQYF	TGTGCCAGCAGCTTAACCAGCGGGGGGGATTCGAGCACAGATACGCAGTATTTT
TRBV3-1/TRBV3-2	few	-	TRBJ2-7	CASSQDIAVAYEQYF	TGTGCCAGCAGCCAAGATATAGCGGTCGCCTACGAGCAGTACTTC
TRBV18	-	-	TRBJ1-5	CASSPRSGNQPQHF	TGTGCCAGCTCACCACGGTCGGGAAATCAGCCCCAGCATTTT
TRBV11-2	-	TRBD2	TRBJ2-2	CASSPTSPGELFF	TGTGCCAGCAGCCCGACTAGCCCCGGGGAGCTGTTTTTT
TRBV29-1	-	-	TRBJ2-7	CSARAGLMSEQYF	TGCAGCGCTAGGGCAGGGTTAATGAGCGAGCAGTACTTC
TRBV5-4	once	-	TRBJ1-2	CASSLGQDYGYTF	TGTGCCAGCAGCTTGGGACAGGACTATGGCTACACCTTC
TRBV7-9	-	TRBD1	TRBJ2-6	CASSPGDRGRRSGANVLTF	TGTGCCAGCAGCCCAGGGGACAGGGGGCGACGGAGTGGGGCCAACGTCCTGACTTTC
TRBV10-3	once	-	TRBJ2-3	CAISVGETDTQYF	TGTGCCATCAGTGTCGGGGAGACAGATACGCAGTATTTT
TRBV5-5	once	-	TRBJ1-6	CASSEVRGTPLHF	TGTGCCAGCAGCGAAGTACGGGGGACACCCCTCCACTTT
TRBV3-1/TRBV3-2	once	-	TRBJ2-1	CASSLTRDFYNEQFF	TGTGCCAGCAGCCTCACGAGGGACTTCTACAATGAGCAGTTCTTC
TRBV2	-	-	TRBJ2-5	CASSRVLETQYF	TGTGCCAGCAGCAGGGTTTTAGAGACCCAGTACTTC
TRBV2	-	-	TRBJ2-7	CASSEALPLLSNSYEQYF	TGTGCCAGCAGTGAAGCGCTTCCTTTGCTTAGCAATTCCTACGAGCAGTACTTC
TRBV10-3	-	-	TRBJ2-7	CAINVAGEQYF	TGTGCCATCAATGTGGCTGGCGAGCAGTACTTC
TRBV11-3	-	-	TRBJ2-7	CASSRATRPSYEQYF	TGTGCCAGCAGTCGGGCCACTAGACCATCCTACGAGCAGTACTTC
TRBV10-2	-	TRBD2	TRBJ2-5	CASSEKRGSYQETQYF	TGCGCCAGCAGTGAAAAGCGGGGGAGCTACCAAGAGACCCAGTACTTC
TRBV5-1	-	-	TRBJ2-2	CASSLGRTGELFF	TGCGCCAGCAGCTTGGGGAGAACCGGGGAGCTGTTTTTT
TRBV7-9	-	TRBD2	TRBJ2-1	CASSPGLAEPRDEQFF	TGTGCCAGCAGCCCTGGGCTAGCGGAGCCCAGGGATGAGCAGTTCTTC
TRBV18	-	TRBD1	TRBJ1-1	CASSPPEPGGEAFF	TGTGCCAGCTCACCACCGGAACCAGGGGGTGAAGCTTTCTTT
TRBV7-9	-	-	TRBJ1-2	CASSLGRDYGYTF	TGTGCCAGCAGCTTAGGCAGGGATTATGGCTACACCTTC
TRBV28	-	-	TRBJ1-2	CASITGYGYGYTF	TGTGCCAGCATAACAGGGTACGGCTATGGCTACACCTTC
TRBV7-9	-	-	TRBJ1-6	CASSLGQGNNSPLHF	TGTGCCAGCAGCTTAGGTCAGGGAAACAATTCACCCCTCCACTTT
TRBV6-5	-	-	TRBJ1-2	CASTIRGTYGYTF	TGTGCCAGCACCATCCGGGGGACCTATGGCTACACCTTC
TRBV15	-	TRBD1	TRBJ1-5	CATSRDRTGGQPQHF	TGTGCCACCAGCAGAGATCGCACAGGGGGCCAGCCCCAGCATTTT
TRBV3-1/TRBV3-2	-	-	TRBJ1-2	CASSQGAARNGYTF	TGTGCCAGCAGCCAGGGGGCAGCTCGCAATGGCTACACCTTC
TRBV7-2	-	-	TRBJ1-2	CASSFGRETGYTF	TGTGCCAGCAGCTTTGGGAGGGAAACCGGCTACACCTTC
TRBV15	-	-	TRBJ2-5	CATSRLSSGSLETQYF	TGTGCCACCAGCAGACTATCTTCAGGGTCCCTGGAGACCCAGTACTTC